These 7 T cell receptor beta chains were sequenced from one sample in a study of T cells after yellow fever vaccination. TCRdb analysed the 5' RACE reads with MiXCR anew, one entry per CDR3 protein. This table holds about 160,000 distinct CDR3 sequences, 6% to 7.5% found once. This sample comprised CD4+ T cells sorted from PBMCs, obtained more than 4 days after the first yellow fever vaccination. The source is a man aged 18-30 years who received the YFV17D yellow fever vaccine.

In its sample, this clonotype was seen many times. The rearrangement uses TRBV20-1 and TRBJ2-1; TRBD2 aligns across 12 bases. There are 16 residues in the CDR3. Unmatched junction bases numbered 1, after V lost 1 base and J lost 0 bases. Germline V gives CDR1 DFQATT, CDR2 SNEGSKA (reference sequence). CDR3 nucleotide sequence: TGCAGTGCTAGAGGACTAGCGGGGGACTCCTACAATGAGCAGTTCTTC. It translates to CSARGLAGDSYNEQFF.

This clonotype was recorded at least ten times. The chain recombines TRBV5-1 with TRBJ2-5, with a tentative D call TRBD1 (6 bases). The germline CDR1 and CDR2 sequences are SGHRS and YFSETQ. This CDR3 is 14 amino acids long. V dropped 1 base and J dropped 2 bases, with 9 bases sitting between them. This chain's CDR3 is CASSLSQGQETQYF. Here the CDR3 DNA reads TGCGCCAGCAGCTTGAGTCAGGGGCAAGAGACCCAGTACTTC.

This clonotype was detected ten times or more. The genes are TRBV12-3 or TRBV12-4 and TRBJ2-6; a weak D match, TRBD1 (5 bases). Trimming cost V 4 bases and J 0 bases, with 22 bases left between them. CDR3 size: 20 residues. CDR3 amino acids: CASSSWEGANLYSGANVLTF. The CDR3 nucleotides are TGTGCCAGCAGTTCGTGGGAAGGGGCGAACTTATACTCTGGGGCCAACGTCCTGACTTTC.

This clonotype was detected many times. The chain is built from TRBV4-1 and TRBJ2-5; 11 positions match TRBD1. CDR3 length: 16 residues. Germline V CDR1 and CDR2: MGHRA, YSYEKL. After removal of 3 bases from V and 4 bases from J, the junction contained 7 bases not matched to a gene. This CDR3 reads CASSQTGQGAGETQYF. The CDR3 DNA follows: TGCGCCAGCAGCCAGACAGGACAGGGGGCGGGAGAGACCCAGTACTTC.

This clonotype was recorded at least ten times. V gene TRBV6-2 or TRBV6-3 combines with J gene TRBJ2-3; no reliable D call. The CDR3 loop spans 14 amino acids. Trimming stripped 10 bases from V and 4 bases from J, with 18 bases between. Germline assignment: CDR1 MNHEY and CDR2 SVGEGT. The CDR3 DNA reads TGTGCCACTGACGGTTCGGATCGACCAGATACGCAGTATTTT. Protein sequence: CATDGSDRPDTQYF.

A remark on this clonotype: A single base separates this from a much larger clone, so it may be a read error. The CDR3 nucleotides are TGTGCCAGCAGCCAGGGACATCATACTGAAGCTTTCTTT. It is translated as CASSQGHHTEAFF. The chain uses TRBV7-3 and TRBJ1-1; maybe TRBD1 (6 bases). V was shortened by 5 bases and J by 5 bases, with 12 bases between the two germline ends. The V gene's germline CDR1 is SGHTA and CDR2 FQGTGA. The CDR3 covers 13 residues.

This clonotype was found many times. This chain uses TRBV12-3 or TRBV12-4 with TRBJ1-2, with 7 bases aligning to TRBD1. Unmatched junction bases numbered 3, after V lost 6 bases and J lost 2 bases. CDR3 length: 13 residues. The CDR3 spells CASSRGQNYGYTF. The CDR3 DNA is TGTGCCAGCAGCCGGGGACAGAACTATGGCTACACCTTC.